The rows below give T cell receptor beta chains drawn from one sample of a study of T cell responses to AZD1222 COVID-19 vaccine. Profiling relied on immunoSEQ multiplex PCR, and the TCRdb table lists in-frame clones only, not all of them. The data contain some 120,000 clones, 85% to 95% of them seen just once; the ten biggest clones take up more than 2.5%. This material consisted of peripheral blood, taken on day 0 of AZD1222 vaccination. These receptor sequences come from an adult in good health. Both conserved end residues are part of each CDR3. A D gene is named only where the DNA matches it firmly. The listing skips clone size in some rows; elsewhere it reads once, few, many or a size class.

D: -
size: -
V: TRBV5-4
J: TRBJ1-4
DNA: TGTGCCAGCAGCTTGGTATCGGGTGACGCGGCAACTAATGAAAAACTGTTTTTT
CDR3: CASSLVSGDAATNEKLFF

D: -
size: -
V: TRBV21-1
J: TRBJ2-7
DNA: TGTGCCAGCAGCAAAGCGCCCTTC
CDR3: CASSKAPF

D: -
size: -
V: TRBV25-1
J: TRBJ1-1
DNA: TGTGCCAGCAGTGGTGTTGTCACTGAAGCTTTCTTT
CDR3: CASSGVVTEAFF

D: TRBD1
size: -
V: TRBV11-2
J: TRBJ1-1
DNA: TGTGCCAGCAGCCGGGACAGGCACACTGAAGCTTTCTTT
CDR3: CASSRDRHTEAFF

D: -
size: -
V: TRBV19
J: TRBJ1-3
DNA: TGTGCCAGTAGTATTGACTTCCGGACATCTGAGCGGGGCATATATTTT
CDR3: CASSIDFRTSERGIYF

D: -
size: -
V: TRBV3-1/TRBV3-2
J: TRBJ2-1
DNA: TGTGCCAGCAGCCCGCTGGGACTCGGACTCTCAATTTCCTACAATGAGCAGTTCTTC
CDR3: CASSPLGLGLSISYNEQFF

D: TRBD1
size: -
V: TRBV5-1
J: TRBJ1-6
DNA: TGCGCCAGCAGCAAAAAAACCGGGACAGGGAATTCACCCCTCCACTTT
CDR3: CASSKKTGTGNSPLHF

D: -
size: once
V: TRBV6-5
J: TRBJ1-2
DNA: TGTGCCAGCAGTTTGAATGGGGGCGGCTATGGCTACACCTTC
CDR3: CASSLNGGGYGYTF

D: -
size: -
V: TRBV28
J: TRBJ2-6
DNA: TGTGCCAGCAGTCTCCTCGGAGGGGCTTTGGGCGGGGCCAACGTCCTGACTTTC
CDR3: CASSLLGGALGGANVLTF

D: -
size: -
V: TRBV28
J: TRBJ2-7
DNA: TGTGCCAGCAGTCTCGGAAAGGTCCTGAGAGGGGAGCAGTACTTC
CDR3: CASSLGKVLRGEQYF

D: -
size: -
V: TRBV28
J: TRBJ1-1
DNA: TGTGCCAGCAGTTTATTCCCCCAATGGGGGAAGAACACTGAAGCTTTCTTT
CDR3: CASSLFPQWGKNTEAFF

D: -
size: -
V: TRBV28
J: TRBJ2-1
DNA: TGTGCCAGCAGTTTAAATTCCAGGCGTACGGGCAATGAGCAGTTCTTC
CDR3: CASSLNSRRTGNEQFF

D: -
size: -
V: TRBV5-1
J: TRBJ1-2
DNA: TGCGCCAGCAGGCGGGACGGCTTCTATGGCTACACCTTC
CDR3: CASRRDGFYGYTF

D: -
size: -
V: TRBV21-1
J: TRBJ2-1
DNA: TGTGCCGGCCGACAGAACAATGAGCAGTTCTTC
CDR3: CAGRQNNEQFF

D: TRBD2
size: -
V: TRBV18
J: TRBJ2-1
DNA: TGTGCCAGCTCACCAGGCGCTAGCGGGGGCAATGAGCAGTTCTTC
CDR3: CASSPGASGGNEQFF

D: TRBD2
size: -
V: TRBV7-3
J: TRBJ2-2
DNA: TGTGCCAGCAGCTTAGGACTAGCGTACACCGGGGAGCTGTTTTTT
CDR3: CASSLGLAYTGELFF

D: TRBD1
size: -
V: TRBV7-8
J: TRBJ1-6
DNA: TGTGCCAGCAGCCCGAGGACAGGGGCCGTTTCACCCCTCCACTTT
CDR3: CASSPRTGAVSPLHF

D: TRBD1
size: -
V: TRBV28
J: TRBJ2-7
DNA: TGTGCCAGCAGTTCGGGACAGGGGGTCTCCTACGAGCAGTACTTC
CDR3: CASSSGQGVSYEQYF

D: -
size: once
V: TRBV6-6
J: TRBJ1-5
DNA: TGTGCCAGCAGTTACTCAGAACAGCCCCAGCATTTT
CDR3: CASSYSEQPQHF

D: TRBD1
size: -
V: TRBV28
J: TRBJ1-3
DNA: TGTGCCAGCAGTAAACCGACAGGGATCTCTGGAAACACCATATATTTT
CDR3: CASSKPTGISGNTIYF

D: TRBD2
size: -
V: TRBV28
J: TRBJ2-5
DNA: TGTGCCAGCACGATTGCGAGCGGGAAGACCCAGTACTTC
CDR3: CASTIASGKTQYF

D: -
size: -
V: TRBV28
J: TRBJ1-5
DNA: TGTGCCAGCAGGCCCCTCTTGGGGGGATGGGATCAGCCCCAGCATTTT
CDR3: CASRPLLGGWDQPQHF

D: TRBD1
size: -
V: TRBV25-1
J: TRBJ1-1
DNA: TGTGCCAGCACTAGGACAGGGGGCACTGAAGCTTTCTTT
CDR3: CASTRTGGTEAFF

D: -
size: -
V: TRBV5-1
J: TRBJ2-2
DNA: TGCGCCAGCAGCTCAGACGCCTTCCCCACCGGGGAGCTGTTTTTT
CDR3: CASSSDAFPTGELFF

D: TRBD2
size: -
V: TRBV3-1/TRBV3-2
J: TRBJ2-7
DNA: TGTGCCAGCAGCCCTACTAGCGGGCGGTCCTACGAGCAGTACTTC
CDR3: CASSPTSGRSYEQYF

D: TRBD1
size: -
V: TRBV27
J: TRBJ1-1
DNA: TGTGCCAGCAGTCTAATCGGACAGGGGTTGAGAACTGAAGCTTTCTTT
CDR3: CASSLIGQGLRTEAFF

D: -
size: -
V: TRBV12-3/TRBV12-4
J: TRBJ2-1
DNA: TGTGCCAGCAGTCCGGACCGACTCAATGAGCAGTTCTTC
CDR3: CASSPDRLNEQFF

D: TRBD2
size: -
V: TRBV5-1
J: TRBJ2-7
DNA: TGCGCCAGCAGCTTGGGGATGACTAGCGACCTAGTAGGGGAGCAGTACTTC
CDR3: CASSLGMTSDLVGEQYF

D: -
size: -
V: TRBV6-5
J: TRBJ1-2
DNA: TGTGCCAGCGTAGAAGGGACTTCAGGAGGGGGCTACACCTTC
CDR3: CASVEGTSGGGYTF

D: -
size: -
V: TRBV2
J: TRBJ1-2
DNA: TGTGCCAGTCACCCGGGGGGTGGCTACACCTTC
CDR3: CASHPGGGYTF

D: TRBD1
size: -
V: TRBV28
J: TRBJ1-5
DNA: TGTGCCAGCAGGTCAGGGGGCCCCCAGCCCCAGCATTTT
CDR3: CASRSGGPQPQHF

D: -
size: -
V: TRBV19
J: TRBJ2-3
DNA: TGTGCCAGTACAGGGACAAACACAGATACGCAGTATTTT
CDR3: CASTGTNTDTQYF

D: -
size: once
V: TRBV18
J: TRBJ1-1
DNA: TGTGCCAGCTCACCAATGATGGGGAGTGAAGCTTTCTTT
CDR3: CASSPMMGSEAFF

D: TRBD1
size: -
V: TRBV2
J: TRBJ2-2
DNA: TGTGCCAGTACCGGGACAGGGAAAAACACCGGGGAGCTGTTTTTT
CDR3: CASTGTGKNTGELFF

D: -
size: -
V: TRBV11-1
J: TRBJ2-7
DNA: TGTGCCAGCAGCCCCGGGACTGACTATCACTTCTCCGAGCAGTACTTC
CDR3: CASSPGTDYHFSEQYF